The source of this T cell receptor (beta chain) is a study of cytomegalovirus exposure and HLA in healthy donors. The PCR ran on 60 Vbeta and 13 Jbeta primers. The data were produced by immunoSEQ multiplex PCR, yet TCRdb's version contains in-frame clones alone and is incomplete. The profile shows about 180,000 clones, 80% of them singletons. This CDR3 spans 17 amino acids. This cohort consisted of healthy bone marrow donors. Sequenced input: PBMCs. The sequence derives from a middle-aged man in good health and CMV-seronegative. The chain uses TRBV1 and TRBJ2-3; the listed D gene, TRBD2, was not tested against the DNA. TRBV1 constitutes a pseudogene. The chain's CDR3 is CTSSLHMPSGLIDTQYF. In nucleotides, the CDR3 is TGCACCAGCAGCCTACATATGCCTAGCGGGTTGATCGATACGCAGTATTTT.